One sample yielded the 19 T cell receptor beta chains listed below, sequenced in a study of blood T cell repertoires in COVID-19. Assay used: immunoSEQ multiplex PCR; TCRdb lists only in-frame clones, some missing. The sample holds 110,000 to 150,000 clones; roughly 80% are singletons and the top ten take roughly 3.6%. Sequencing used peripheral blood. These receptors all come from a man aged 70 or older who had recovered from COVID-19.

CDR3 in amino acids: CASSAKLTIVATYNEQFF. In DNA, the CDR3 is TGCGCCAGCAGTGCAAAACTCACGATTGTAGCTACCTACAATGAGCAGTTCTTC. V usage is TRBV10-2 and J usage is TRBJ2-1; no clear D. Trimming pared 4 bases from V and 2 bases from J, leaving 21 bases between. Germline CDR1 is WSHSY and CDR2 is SAAADI. The CDR3 has 18 amino acids.

The chain couples TRBV5-4 to TRBJ1-1; D perhaps matches TRBD1 (5 bases). The V and J ends lost 3 bases and 5 bases respectively, with 17 bases between them. This CDR3 has 15 amino acids. Germline V CDR1 and CDR2: SGHNT, YYREEE (reference sequence). This CDR3 is CASSSNQGLRTEAFF. The CDR3 DNA reads TGTGCCAGCAGCTCAAACCAGGGACTCCGAACTGAAGCTTTCTTT.

This sequence joins TRBV5-6 and TRBJ2-7; 8 bases are shared with TRBD2. V shed 0 bases, J shed 0 bases, and the junction held 5 bases outside the gene matches. The CDR3 spans 16 residues. Per the germline V gene, CDR1 is SGHDT and CDR2 is YYEEEE. The CDR3 region is CASSLAPSGSSYEQYF. DNA for the CDR3: TGTGCCAGCAGCTTGGCCCCCAGCGGGAGCTCCTACGAGCAGTACTTC.

The J gene is TRBJ1-1, the V gene TRBV4-3, with 8 bases that match TRBD1. Germline V gene data show CDR1 as LGHNA and CDR2 as YSLEER. V dropped 3 bases and J dropped 5; count of bases not matched to a gene: 5. CDR3 length equals 14 residues. The DNA of the CDR3 is TGCGCCAGCAGCCAGTTAACAGGGGGAACTGAAGCTTTCTTT. Its protein is CASSQLTGGTEAFF.

V gene TRBV7-6 combines with J gene TRBJ1-3; D call uncertain. The CDR3 is 14 amino acids. Germline loops: CDR1 SGHVS, CDR2 FNYEAQ. The germline V and J ends were trimmed by 4 bases and 1 base, with 8 bases remaining between them. The CDR3 sequence: CASSSLASGNTIYF. DNA of the CDR3: TGTGCCAGCAGCTCACTAGCATCTGGAAACACCATATATTTT.

The chain combines TRBV4-3 with TRBJ2-6, with D perhaps matching TRBD1 (6 bases). Germline lookup yields CDR1 LGHNA and CDR2 YSLEER. The CDR3 length is 17 residues. V lost 1 base and J lost 4, with 14 bases in between. The CDR3 loop is CASSQVVGAQGANVLTF. The CDR3 region has the DNA TGCGCCAGCAGCCAAGTAGTGGGGGCGCAAGGGGCCAACGTCCTGACTTTC.

This chain links TRBV18 with TRBJ1-2; D is unresolved. V gave up 6 bases and J gave up 4 bases, with 18 bases separating them. Germline V lookup: CDR1 KGHSH, CDR2 LQKENI. The CDR3 is 15 amino acids. CDR3 sequence: CASSRVVATVYGYTF. DNA for the CDR3: TGTGCCAGCTCCCGGGTCGTGGCAACCGTCTATGGCTACACCTTC. The full variable domain, its missing parts supplied by reference TRBV18 and TRBJ1-2, is NAGVMQNPRHLVRRRGQEARLRCSPMKGHSHVYWYRQLPEEGLKFMVYLQKENIIDESGMPKERFSAEFPKEGPSILRIQQVVRGDSAAYFCASSRVVATVYGYTFGSGTRLTVV.

The V gene is TRBV7-9, the J gene TRBJ2-2; 8 bases line up with TRBD2. With 5 bases clipped from V and 6 bases from J, the junction kept 8 bases outside the gene matches. The CDR3 covers 15 residues. Germline lookup yields CDR1 SEHNR and CDR2 FQNEAQ (reference sequence). This CDR3 reads CASSPFSGSPGELFF. The CDR3 region has the DNA TGTGCCAGCAGCCCGTTCAGCGGGAGCCCCGGGGAGCTGTTTTTT.

The J gene is TRBJ2-7, the V gene TRBV9; D is undetermined. The CDR3 runs to 16 residues. Germline CDR1 reads SGDLS; CDR2 reads YYNGEE. Trimming removed 1 base from V and 0 bases from J, with 14 bases in between. This chain's CDR3 is CASSVLSSASSYEQYF. The CDR3 region has the DNA TGTGCCAGCAGCGTACTGTCGAGCGCGAGCTCCTACGAGCAGTACTTC. Complete variable domain (other parts from reference TRBV9 and TRBJ2-7): DSGVTQTPKHLITATGQRVTLRCSPRSGDLSVYWYQQSLDQGLQFLIQYYNGEERAKGNILERFSAQQFPDLHSELNLSSLELGDSALYFCASSVLSSASSYEQYFGPGTRLTVT.

The count of this clone is one. The rearrangement uses TRBV6-4 and TRBJ2-1; 13 bases line up with TRBD2. V was pared by 0 bases and J by 11 bases, with 1 base of the junction left unmatched. The CDR3 is 14 amino acids. CDR1 is MRHNA, CDR2 SNTAGT, per germline. CDR3 amino acids: CASSDSGTSGKQFF. The CDR3 nucleotides are TGTGCCAGCAGTGACTCGGGGACTAGCGGGAAGCAGTTCTTC.

The chain couples TRBV5-5 to TRBJ2-7; D might be TRBD2 (5 bases). The ends were cut back, 0 bases at V and 9 bases at J, with 10 bases in the middle. This CDR3 has 12 amino acids. The germline gives CDR1 SGHKS, CDR2 YYEKEE (reference sequence). For the CDR3, the DNA is TGTGCCAGCAGCTTGGCGGGGTTTGGGCAGTACTTC. Residues: CASSLAGFGQYF.

This chain joins TRBV7-2 and TRBJ2-1, with D possibly TRBD1 on 6 matching bases. CDR1 SGHTA and CDR2 FQGNSA come from the germline V gene. Trimming pared 2 bases from V and 1 base from J, leaving 21 bases between. The CDR3 loop spans 19 amino acids. The DNA for the CDR3 is TGTGCCAGCAGCTTAAGGGGGTCAGGGGCCATTGTATCCTACAATGAGCAGTTCTTC. The encoded protein is CASSLRGSGAIVSYNEQFF.

In this sample, this clone turned up once. This sequence joins TRBV4-1 and TRBJ2-7; TRBD2 might be the D (6 bases). CDR1 and CDR2 from the germline V gene are MGHRA and YSYEKL. Trimming stripped 4 bases from V and 0 bases from J, with 13 bases between. The CDR3 covers 15 residues. CDR3 protein: CASSRQDGGSYEQYF. The DNA for the CDR3 is TGCGCCAGCAGCCGTCAGGACGGGGGCTCCTACGAGCAGTACTTC.

The sample holds many counts of this clone. The CDR3 carries no conserved terminal phenylalanine or tryptophan, so it likely arises from a read error. The DNA is left out, because the CDR3 cannot be placed on it with certainty; the CDR3 is given as TCRdb lists it. V is TRBV20-1 and J is TRBJ2-3; the table's D gene call, TRBD2, was not cross checked with the DNA. The CDR3 is 8 amino acids in total, end residues counted. Per the germline V gene, CDR1 is DFQATT and CDR2 is SNEGSKA (reference sequence). CDR3: CSARPPSL.

V gene TRBV30 combines with J gene TRBJ1-1, with D perhaps matching TRBD1 (6 bases). Germline CDR1 reads GTSNPN; CDR2 reads SVGIG (reference sequence). V was cut by 2 bases and J by 5 bases, with 18 bases left in between. The CDR3 is 15 residues long. The CDR3 reads CAWSLARGSPTEAFF. DNA for the CDR3: TGTGCCTGGAGTCTGGCAAGGGGGAGCCCGACTGAAGCTTTCTTT.

The rearrangement uses TRBV4-3 and TRBJ1-6; D gene uncertain. Trimming took off 2 bases at V and 1 base at J, with 9 bases between the two ends. Per the germline V gene, CDR1 is LGHNA and CDR2 is YSLEER. The CDR3 runs 16 residues. The CDR3 region is CASSQTRQSYNSPLHF. CDR3 bases: TGCGCCAGCAGCCAAACGAGGCAATCCTATAATTCACCCCTCCACTTT.

V gene TRBV6-5 combines with J gene TRBJ2-2; 10 bases agree with TRBD1. J was trimmed by 6 bases and V by 8 bases; bases with no gene match: 9. There are 15 residues in the CDR3. Germline CDR1 reads MNHEY; CDR2 reads SVGAGI. CDR3 sequence: CASVYSGTGAGELFF. CDR3 nucleotides: TGTGCCAGCGTCTATTCCGGGACAGGGGCCGGGGAGCTGTTTTTT.

The chain uses TRBV27 and TRBJ2-3, with TRBD1 identical over 7 bases. The CDR3 contains 12 residues. Germline values: CDR1 MNHEY, CDR2 SMNVEV (reference sequence). V gave up 11 bases and J gave up 2 bases; unmatched junction bases: 4. The CDR3 sequence is CALDRATDTQYF. The CDR3 region has the DNA TGTGCCCTCGACAGGGCCACAGATACGCAGTATTTT.

The chain has TRBV7-2 and TRBJ1-5, with 7 positions matching TRBD1. Germline trimming cut 5 bases from V and 7 bases from J; bases unmatched to any gene: 5. There are 13 residues in the CDR3. The germline gives CDR1 SGHTA, CDR2 FQGNSA. Here the CDR3 reads CASSETGVQPQHF. As DNA, the CDR3 is TGTGCCAGCAGCGAAACAGGGGTGCAGCCCCAGCATTTT.